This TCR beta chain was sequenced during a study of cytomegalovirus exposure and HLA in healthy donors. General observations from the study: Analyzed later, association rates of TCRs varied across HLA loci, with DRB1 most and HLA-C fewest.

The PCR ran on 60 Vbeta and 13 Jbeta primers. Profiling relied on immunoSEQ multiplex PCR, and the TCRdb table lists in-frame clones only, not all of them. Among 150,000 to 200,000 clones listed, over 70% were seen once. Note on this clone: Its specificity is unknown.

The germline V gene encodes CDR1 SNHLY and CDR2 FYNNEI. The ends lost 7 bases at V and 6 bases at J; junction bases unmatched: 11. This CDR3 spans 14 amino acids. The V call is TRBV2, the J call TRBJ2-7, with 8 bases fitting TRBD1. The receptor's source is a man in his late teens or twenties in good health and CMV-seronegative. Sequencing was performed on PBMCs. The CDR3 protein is CASNGQGLQGEQYF. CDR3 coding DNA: TGTGCCAGCAACGGACAGGGATTGCAAGGCGAGCAGTACTTC.